Here is one T cell receptor beta chain with its context. The CDR3 covers 13 residues. With V trimmed by 5 bases and J by 5 bases, 4 bases remained unmatched. From germline, CDR1 is MDHEN and CDR2 SYDVKM. The source of the sample is a study of shared clonotypes between healthy human individuals. Clones were sequenced by immunoSEQ multiplex PCR, and TCRdb holds only the in-frame ones, with some missing. The data contain some 1 million clones, under 80% of them singletons. The chain joins TRBV28 to TRBJ2-7; 9 nucleotides agree with TRBD1. This sequence originates from a man aged 18-30 years in good health. The sample was memory CD4+ T cells sorted from blood. Specified subset: CD45RA-negative fraction. The CDR3 DNA is TGTGCCAGCAGTCAGGACAGGGGCCACGAGCAGTACTTC. Its protein product is CASSQDRGHEQYF.